These 18 T cell receptor beta chains came from one sample sequenced in a study of early T cells in non-severe SARS-CoV-2 infection. TCRdb redid the calling of the 5' RACE reads with MiXCR, one entry per CDR3 protein. Of about 69,000 distinct CDR3 sequences in the sample, 3.5% to 6% are singletons; the top ten hold roughly 3.6%. The material sequenced was whole blood, taken at baseline. The receptors originated from an adult who was a healthcare worker with PCR-confirmed SARS-CoV-2 infection or an uninfected control (not recorded which). The donor label of this sample is uncertain.

The chain has TRBV12-3 or TRBV12-4 and TRBJ1-3, with no clear D. The V and J ends lost 1 base and 4 bases respectively, with 14 bases between them. The CDR3 is 16 residues long. The CDR3, as DNA: TGTGCCAGCAGTTTAGGCCCAGTAACATTCGGAAACACCATATATTTT. Translating it yields CASSLGPVTFGNTIYF.

This clonotype was recorded many times. This chain links TRBV7-2 with TRBJ2-3, with 10 bases matching TRBD1. CDR3 length: 16 amino acids. The ends lost 2 bases at V and 3 bases at J; junction bases unmatched: 5. Germline V gives CDR1 SGHTA, CDR2 FQGNSA. In DNA form, the CDR3 reads TGTGCCAGCAGCTTAATTGGGACAGGGGTAACAGATACGCAGTATTTT. Amino acids: CASSLIGTGVTDTQYF. Filled out from reference TRBV7-2 and TRBJ2-3, the complete variable domain reads GAGVSQSPSNKVTEKGKDVELRCDPISGHTALYWYRQSLGQGLEFLIYFQGNSAPDKSGLPSDRFSAERTGGSVSTLTIQRTQQEDSAVYLCASSLIGTGVTDTQYFGPGTRLTVL.

There are many counts of this clonotype. The V and J genes are TRBV20-1 and TRBJ2-1; 9 nucleotides match TRBD1. CDR1 DFQATT and CDR2 SNEGSKA come from the germline V gene (reference sequence). The V segment lost 1 base and the J segment 5 bases; nucleotides outside the gene matches: 9. The CDR3 is 16 amino acids. CDR3 in DNA: TGCAGTGCTAGAGCCCCCGACAGGGGGGCTAACAATGAGCAGTTCTTC. Translating it yields CSARAPDRGANNEQFF.

This clonotype was detected ten times or more. The V gene is TRBV6-6, the J gene TRBJ1-1, with D perhaps TRBD1 (6 bases). CDR3 size: 14 residues. V was shortened by 7 bases and J by 4 bases, with 16 bases between the two germline ends. CDR1 and CDR2 from the germline V gene are MNHNY and SVGAGI (reference sequence). The CDR3 loop is CASTLYRDGTEAFF. DNA of the CDR3: TGTGCCAGCACGCTTTACAGGGATGGCACTGAAGCTTTCTTT.

This clonotype was counted many times. V usage is TRBV11-2 and J usage is TRBJ1-1, with D uncertain. This CDR3 contains 15 residues. With 5 bases removed from V and 4 bases from J, the gap between germline ends came to 17 bases. CDR1 SGHAT and CDR2 FQNNGV come from the germline V gene. Here the CDR3 reads CASSQDLGAITEAFF. The DNA of the CDR3 is TGTGCCAGCAGCCAAGACCTGGGAGCGATCACTGAAGCTTTCTTT.

This clonotype showed up many times. This chain uses TRBV30 with TRBJ1-1, with TRBD1 matching over 11 bases. In germline, CDR1 is GTSNPN, CDR2 SVGIG (reference sequence). The CDR3 totals 18 residues. V dropped 3 bases and J dropped 0; count of bases not matched to a gene: 12. CDR3 DNA sequence: TGTGCCTGGAGCGGCCTGGACAGGGGGCATCTAATGAACACTGAAGCTTTCTTT. This translates into CAWSGLDRGHLMNTEAFF.

This clonotype was seen ten or more times. The chain is built from TRBV29-1 and TRBJ2-2; no definite D call. There are 13 residues in the CDR3. V was cut by 4 bases and J by 4 bases, with 10 bases left in between. Germline lookup yields CDR1 SQVTM and CDR2 ANQGSEA. The CDR3 sequence is CSVAVQGTGELFF. In DNA form, the CDR3 reads TGCAGCGTTGCCGTGCAAGGCACCGGGGAGCTGTTTTTT.

This clonotype came up many times. The chain employs TRBV7-2 and TRBJ2-2; no clear D gene. Germline V CDR1 and CDR2: SGHTA, FQGNSA. This CDR3 comprises 12 residues. V shed 10 bases and J shed 3 bases, with 9 bases lying between them. The CDR3 DNA is TGTGCCACTTCCCGGTACACCGGGGAGCTGTTTTTT. It encodes CATSRYTGELFF.

Ten or more counts support this clonotype. V is TRBV4-3 and J is TRBJ1-2; 7 bases agree with TRBD1. The length of the CDR3 is 15 residues. V gave up 3 bases and J gave up 7 bases; unmatched junction bases: 11. Germline-derived CDR1 and CDR2 are LGHNA and YSLEER. The CDR3 here is CASSQATTGSRGYTF. The DNA for the CDR3 is TGCGCCAGCAGCCAGGCCACGACAGGGTCACGTGGCTACACCTTC.

This clonotype has ten or more counts. The chain employs TRBV7-2 and TRBJ2-3; no reliable D call. Germline V CDR1 and CDR2: SGHTA, FQGNSA. V lost 2 bases and J 6 bases, leaving 12 bases between the germline ends. The CDR3 is made up of 14 amino acids. Here the CDR3 DNA reads TGTGCCAGCAGCTTACAACCAAACGGGGATACGCAGTATTTT. It yields the protein CASSLQPNGDTQYF.

The table lists this clonotype with a few counts. V gene TRBV27 combines with J gene TRBJ2-3, with D maybe TRBD1 (6 bases). The CDR3 is made up of 13 amino acids. The germline V gene has CDR1 MNHEY and CDR2 SMNVEV (reference sequence). The V end lost 6 bases, the J end lost 4 bases, and 11 bases lay between the germline ends. The DNA for the CDR3 is TGTGCCAGCAGACCCCAGGGGCCAGATACGCAGTATTTT. Amino acids: CASRPQGPDTQYF.

Only a few counts were recorded for this clonotype. This rearrangement joins TRBV3-1 to TRBJ2-1, with a weak D call TRBD2 (6 bases). The germline V gene has CDR1 LGHDT and CDR2 YNNKEL (reference sequence). The V end lost 0 bases, the J end lost 15 bases, and 30 bases lay between the germline ends. There are 18 residues in the CDR3. The CDR3 nucleotides are TGTGCCAGCAGCCAAGATCGAGTGGGATCTTGGCTCCCGGACGGGGGGTTCTTC. Encoded protein: CASSQDRVGSWLPDGGFF.

This clonotype came up a few times. The chain recombines TRBV20-1 with TRBJ2-4, with a weak D call TRBD2 (5 bases). Trimming left V 7 bases short and J 1 base short, with 5 bases between. The CDR3 is 11 residues long. CDR1 and CDR2 from the germline V gene are DFQATT and SNEGSKA (reference sequence). In DNA form, the CDR3 reads TGCAGTGTAGCGGCCAAAAACATTCAGTACTTC. This encodes CSVAAKNIQYF.

This clonotype was recorded many times. The gene calls are TRBV4-3 and TRBJ1-6, with D perhaps TRBD1 (5 bases). The germline gives CDR1 LGHNA, CDR2 YSLEER. V was shortened by 1 base and J by 14 bases, with 24 bases between the two germline ends. The CDR3 length is 17 residues. The DNA of the CDR3 is TGCGCCAGCAGCCAAGGGAGGCAGGGCCGAGTGCTAGAGGCCCTCCACTTT. Translated: CASSQGRQGRVLEALHF.

This clonotype was picked up many times. The chain couples TRBV2 to TRBJ2-7; no reliable D call. In germline, CDR1 is SNHLY, CDR2 FYNNEI. The CDR3 sequence is 11 residues long. Trimming left V 6 bases short and J 3 bases short, with 6 bases between. The CDR3 loop reads CASSADYEQYF. DNA for the CDR3: TGTGCCAGCAGCGCAGACTACGAGCAGTACTTC.

This clonotype was counted a few times. V and J are TRBV7-2 and TRBJ1-1, with D maybe TRBD1 (5 bases). V gave up 7 bases and J gave up 4 bases, with 13 bases separating them. Germline V CDR1 and CDR2: SGHTA, FQGNSA. The length of the CDR3 is 13 residues. The CDR3 bases are TGTGCCAGCAACCTCCGGGACCTCACTGAAGCTTTCTTT. As protein: CASNLRDLTEAFF.

This clonotype appeared once. This chain uses TRBV28 with TRBJ2-7; maybe TRBD1 (5 bases). The length of the CDR3 is 14 residues. V was trimmed by 6 bases and J by 1 base, leaving 13 bases between them. CDR1 is MDHEN and CDR2 is SYDVKM in the germline V gene. CDR3 sequence reads: CASRATGDSYEQYF. CDR3 DNA: TGTGCCAGCAGGGCAACAGGTGATTCCTACGAGCAGTACTTC.

CDR3 nucleotides: TGCGCCAGCAGCGTCAGCACAGCCTACAATGAGCAGTTCTTC. Translating it yields CASSVSTAYNEQFF. The rearrangement links TRBV5-1 to TRBJ2-1; D uncertain. Deletions cut 4 bases from V and 2 bases from J, with 10 bases between. This CDR3 has 14 residues. CDR1 is SGHRS and CDR2 is YFSETQ in the germline V gene.